This TCR beta chain comes out of a study of blood T cell repertoires in COVID-19. Turning to the study itself: Donors in the United States, Italy and Spain gave samples during acute or convalescent COVID-19. PBMCs, B-cell-depleted T cells, or T cells were the source of the cDNA or gDNA that made up the material.

A remark on this clone: One end of the junction is discordant with germline, which a read error may explain.

Per the original data handling: From reference gene primer amplification, estimates of nucleated cell counts were derived. Sequenced by immunoSEQ multiplex PCR; TCRdb stores in-frame clones only, minus some. The DNA gave D and trimming, while V, J and clone size come from that table. The profile shows roughly 180,000 clones, roughly 86% of them singletons. CDR3 size: 13 residues. Per the germline V gene, CDR1 is MNHNS and CDR2 is SASEGT. This rearrangement joins TRBV6-1 to TRBJ1-1; TRBD1 might be the D (6 bases). This TCR came from a young woman with active or convalescent COVID-19. Material: peripheral blood. This CDR3 is CASSEDRITEAFF. The CDR3 DNA reads TGTGCCAGCAGCGAAGACAGGATCACTGAAGCTTTCTTT.